Below, 6 T cell receptor beta chains from the same sample are listed, as sequenced in a study of CD8 T cells in ankylosing spondylitis. In TCRdb, the 5' RACE reads were re-called with MiXCR into one record per CDR3 protein. Of approximately 140,000 distinct CDR3 sequences in the sample, approximately 10% were seen once. The sequenced material came from blood, either unsorted or a sorted T cell fraction (not recorded which). These receptors were obtained from a male donor with ankylosing spondylitis or in good health (not recorded which).

This rearrangement joins TRBV6-1 to TRBJ2-6; the D gene could be TRBD1 or TRBD2 (5 bases each). Germline V gives CDR1 MNHNS, CDR2 SASEGT. V lost 6 bases, J lost 0 bases, and 18 bases lay in between. The CDR3 extends over 18 amino acids. CDR3 nucleotide sequence: TGTGCCAGCAGGGGACCTGCGCTTTACGCCTCTGGGGCCAACGTCCTGACTTTC. Its protein product is CASRGPALYASGANVLTF.

At least ten counts were recorded for this clonotype. J is TRBJ2-1 and V is TRBV20-1, with 7 bases identical to TRBD2. The germline gives CDR1 DFQATT, CDR2 SNEGSKA (reference sequence). This CDR3 contains 16 residues. J was trimmed by 2 bases and V by 0 bases; bases with no gene match: 7. This CDR3 reads CSARDLPSGPYNEQFF. CDR3 nucleotides: TGCAGTGCTAGAGATCTGCCTAGCGGACCCTACAATGAGCAGTTCTTC.

This clonotype was seen at least ten times. The chain links TRBV11-1 to TRBJ2-2; TRBD1 matches at 8 bases. Germline loops: CDR1 SGHAT, CDR2 FQDESV (reference sequence). This CDR3 is built from 14 residues. V trimming: 5 bases; J trimming: 5 bases; junction bases outside the gene matches: 4. For the CDR3, the DNA is TGTGCCAGCAGCGCGGGACAGGCTACCGGGGAGCTGTTTTTT. This encodes CASSAGQATGELFF.

Ten or more counts support this clonotype. The chain uses TRBV20-1 and TRBJ2-3; D is perhaps TRBD2 (6 bases). Germline CDR1 and CDR2: DFQATT and SNEGSKA (reference sequence). Trimming took off 3 bases at V and 1 base at J, with 14 bases between the two ends. The CDR3 has 15 residues. The CDR3 sequence: CSASFTPGGTDTQYF. The DNA of the CDR3 is TGCAGTGCTAGTTTTACCCCGGGGGGCACAGATACGCAGTATTTT.

This clonotype appeared many times. The chain is built from TRBV20-1 and TRBJ2-7; the D gene is possibly TRBD2 (6 bases). V dropped 4 bases and J dropped 1 base, with 14 bases sitting between them. The CDR3 contains 14 residues. Germline lookup yields CDR1 DFQATT and CDR2 SNEGSKA (reference sequence). The CDR3 sequence is CSATPAGRSYEQYF. CDR3 nucleotide sequence: TGCAGTGCTACCCCGGCCGGGAGATCCTACGAGCAGTACTTC.

This clonotype was counted ten times or more. The rearrangement uses TRBV5-6 and TRBJ2-7; possible D gene TRBD2, 6 bases. CDR1 is SGHDT, CDR2 YYEEEE, per germline. V shed 3 bases and J shed 2 bases, with 24 bases lying between them. The CDR3 covers 18 residues. The CDR3, as DNA: TGTGCCAGCAGCTACTGGAGGGACGGTCGGGAGAATACCTACGAGCAGTACTTC. It codes for CASSYWRDGRENTYEQYF.